This T cell receptor beta chain is drawn from a study of blood T cell repertoires in COVID-19. In germline, CDR1 is MNHEY, CDR2 SVGEGT. V was trimmed by 2 bases and J by 4 bases, leaving 14 bases between them. The CDR3 is 15 residues long. The data were produced by immunoSEQ multiplex PCR, yet TCRdb's version contains in-frame clones alone and is incomplete. This table holds 350,000 to 450,000 clones, approximately 88% found once. The sequence was collected from a man aged 35-49 years with acute or convalescent COVID-19. Material: peripheral blood. V is TRBV6-2 or TRBV6-3 and J is TRBJ1-1; D not resolved. The CDR3 is CASSYGRGGVTEAFF. CDR3 sequence (DNA): TGTGCCAGCAGTTACGGTCGGGGTGGAGTCACTGAAGCTTTCTTT.